What follows is one TCR beta chain and its context. Other DNA variants within this sample encode the same CDR3. The sort gate was single viable CD3+CD4+CD8-CD45RO+ cells for memory CD4+ T cells. The CDR3 loop spans 15 amino acids. Germline V gene data show CDR1 as SGHRS and CDR2 as YFSETQ. The V gene end was trimmed by 4 bases and the J gene end by 2 bases; junction bases not matched to a gene: 3. These data are taken from a study of memory CD4+ T cells and cytomegalovirus serostatus. Assay: immunoSEQ multiplex PCR; the TCRdb copy retains only in-frame clones and omits some. The sample carries approximately 46,000 clones, under 80% recorded once.

The material sequenced was memory CD4+ T cells from blood. The receptor's source is an adult in good health and CMV-seronegative. The V gene is TRBV5-1, the J gene TRBJ2-5, with 12 positions matching TRBD2. The CDR3 DNA sequence: TGCGCCAGCAGCCGGGGGACTAGCGGGCAAGAGACCCAGTACTTC. It is translated as CASSRGTSGQETQYF.